The 18 T cell receptor beta chains given below trace back to one sample, sequenced in a study of cytomegalovirus exposure and HLA in healthy donors. Primers: 60 Vbeta forward and 13 Jbeta reverse. Here immunoSEQ multiplex PCR was the method, and the copy in TCRdb shows in-frame clones only, minus some. The sample lists approximately 140,000 clones, about two thirds occurring once. Sequenced: PBMCs. All receptors come from a woman under 30 in good health and CMV-seronegative.

The chain recombines TRBV25-1 with TRBJ2-3, with TRBD2 matching over 8 bases. The CDR3 has 16 amino acids. The V segment lost 2 bases and the J segment 4 bases; nucleotides outside the gene matches: 8. CDR1 is MGHDK and CDR2 is SYGVNS in the germline V gene. As DNA, the CDR3 is TGTGCCAGCAGTGAAGTAGCGGGATTGGTGTCAGATACGCAGTATTTT. Encoded protein: CASSEVAGLVSDTQYF.

The CDR3 DNA reads TGTGCCAGTAGTATAGATCATTGGGACATAGATTATCAGCCCCAGCATTTT. It is translated as CASSIDHWDIDYQPQHF. The chain is built from TRBV19 and TRBJ1-5; TRBD1 is a possible D gene (6 bases). The germline CDR1 and CDR2 sequences are LNHDA and SQIVND (reference sequence). The V end lost 0 bases, the J end lost 5 bases, and 17 bases lay between the germline ends. This CDR3 has 17 residues. Full variable domain (rest looked up from reference TRBV19 and TRBJ1-5): DGGITQSPKYLFRKEGQNVTLSCEQNLNHDAMYWYRQDPGQGLRLIYYSQIVNDFQKGDIAEGYSVSREKKESFPLTVTSAQKNPTAFYLCASSIDHWDIDYQPQHFGDGTRLSIL.

This clone turned up a few times. The rearrangement uses TRBV5-4 and TRBJ2-3, with a weak D call TRBD1 (5 bases). CDR1 is SGHNT, CDR2 YYREEE, per germline (reference sequence). The CDR3 length is 14 residues. Trimming left V 2 bases short and J 2 bases short, with 9 bases between. CDR3 sequence (DNA): TGTGCCAGCAGCTTAACCAGGGACACAGATACGCAGTATTTT. This sequence encodes CASSLTRDTDTQYF.

The gene calls are TRBV2 and TRBJ1-3, with 8 bases identical to TRBD1. This CDR3 spans 15 amino acids. CDR1 is SNHLY and CDR2 is FYNNEI in the germline V gene. Germline trimming cut 2 bases from V and 1 base from J; bases unmatched to any gene: 1. CDR3 in DNA: TGTGCCAGCAGTGAACAGGGGGCATCTGGAAACACCATATATTTT. It encodes CASSEQGASGNTIYF.

The rearrangement uses TRBV7-9 and TRBJ1-4, with D unresolved. The CDR3 length is 16 residues. Trimming pared 6 bases from V and 3 bases from J, leaving 17 bases between. Germline CDR1 SEHNR, CDR2 FQNEAQ (reference sequence). The CDR3 sequence is CASRRGRFQSNEKLFF. The CDR3, as DNA: TGTGCCAGCAGACGTGGTCGATTTCAGTCTAATGAAAAACTGTTTTTT.

This clone was found a few times. V is TRBV28 and J is TRBJ2-1, with TRBD1 matching over 9 bases. The CDR3 loop spans 16 amino acids. The germline gives CDR1 MDHEN, CDR2 SYDVKM. The J segment lost 2 bases and the V segment lost 4 bases, leaving 6 bases of the junction unmatched. Here the CDR3 DNA reads TGTGCCAGCAGTTCCACCGGACAGGGGACCTACAATGAGCAGTTCTTC. It translates to CASSSTGQGTYNEQFF.

There are a few counts of this clone. The V gene is TRBV4-1, the J gene TRBJ2-7; D is possibly TRBD2 (5 bases). Trimming took off 0 bases at V and 7 bases at J, with 13 bases between the two ends. The CDR3 consists of 14 residues. CDR1 and CDR2 (germline): MGHRA, YSYEKL. CDR3 amino acids: CASSQDSGYREQYF. CDR3 nucleotides: TGCGCCAGCAGCCAAGACTCGGGGTATCGGGAGCAGTACTTC.

This clone appeared once. The rearrangement links TRBV5-1 to TRBJ2-6; 10 bases match TRBD1. V lost 4 bases, J lost 0 bases, and 10 bases stayed unmatched. The CDR3 spans 19 residues. CDR1 SGHRS and CDR2 YFSETQ come from the germline V gene. CDR3 protein: CASSLSQGQGTSGANVLTF. The DNA for the CDR3 is TGCGCCAGCAGCCTTTCCCAGGGACAGGGGACCTCTGGGGCCAACGTCCTGACTTTC. Full variable domain (remainder filled in from reference TRBV5-1 and TRBJ2-6): KAGVTQTPRYLIKTRGQQVTLSCSPISGHRSVSWYQQTPGQGLQFLFEYFSETQRNKGNFPGRFSGRQFSNSRSEMNVSTLELGDSALYLCASSLSQGQGTSGANVLTFGAGSRLTVL.

The rearrangement uses TRBV7-9 and TRBJ1-5; D uncertain. Germline assignment: CDR1 SEHNR and CDR2 FQNEAQ (reference sequence). CDR3 size: 14 residues. With 5 bases removed from V and 4 bases from J, the gap between germline ends came to 12 bases. The CDR3 DNA reads as TGTGCCAGCAGCCCCCAAGGGAGAAATCAGCCCCAGCATTTT. It encodes CASSPQGRNQPQHF.

This chain uses TRBV6-4 with TRBJ2-3, with no clear D. V lost 5 bases, J lost 0 bases, and 9 bases lay in between. The CDR3 has 14 amino acids. Germline assignment: CDR1 MRHNA and CDR2 SNTAGT. The CDR3 region is CASSPGFSTDTQYF. DNA of the CDR3: TGTGCCAGCAGTCCAGGATTTAGCACAGATACGCAGTATTTT.

This clone was recorded once. The V gene is TRBV9, the J gene TRBJ2-3, with 12 nucleotides matching TRBD2. Germline lookup yields CDR1 SGDLS and CDR2 YYNGEE. The CDR3 has 18 amino acids. With 4 bases clipped from V and 0 bases from J, the junction kept 9 bases outside the gene matches. DNA for the CDR3: TGTGCCAGCAGCCCAGAGCTAGGGACTAGCGGGAGCACAGATACGCAGTATTTT. It translates to CASSPELGTSGSTDTQYF.

This clone was counted a single time. The chain carries TRBV30 and TRBJ2-7; 8 bases map to TRBD2. Looked up from germline, CDR1 is GTSNPN and CDR2 is SVGIG (reference sequence). There are 12 residues in the CDR3. J was trimmed by 3 bases and V by 2 bases; bases with no gene match: 0. CDR3 in amino acids: CAWSTSGYEQYV. The CDR3 nucleotides read TGTGCCTGGAGTACTAGCGGCTACGAGCAGTACGTC.

Only a few counts were recorded for this clone. The gene calls are TRBV7-9 and TRBJ1-1; 7 bases line up with TRBD1. This CDR3 has 15 residues. J gave up 4 bases and V 4 bases, and 9 bases lay outside the gene matches. CDR1 is SEHNR and CDR2 is FQNEAQ in the germline V gene (reference sequence). CDR3 protein: CASSSNDRVGTEAFF. The DNA for the CDR3 is TGTGCCAGCAGCTCCAATGACAGGGTTGGCACTGAAGCTTTCTTT.

The V gene is TRBV5-6, the J gene TRBJ1-1, with 8 bases lining up with TRBD1. The CDR3 is 14 amino acids. The trim removed 3 bases at V and 2 bases at J, leaving 3 bases unmatched. Looked up from germline, CDR1 is SGHDT and CDR2 is YYEEEE. The CDR3 region is CASSWGQVNTEAFF. CDR3 nucleotides: TGTGCCAGCAGCTGGGGACAGGTCAACACTGAAGCTTTCTTT.

This clone was counted between two and nine times. The chain combines TRBV20-1 with TRBJ1-3; D not resolved. The germline gives CDR1 DFQATT, CDR2 SNEGSKA (reference sequence). V was clipped by 6 bases and J by 7 bases, with 10 bases between them. The CDR3 has 11 residues. The CDR3 DNA reads TGCAGTGCCGCCTTGAGGAACACCATATATTTT. This translates into CSAALRNTIYF.

The chain employs TRBV5-8 and TRBJ1-2; D is undetermined. Germline CDR1 SGHTS, CDR2 YDEGEE. V was clipped by 4 bases and J by 7 bases, with 8 bases between them. The CDR3 is 11 residues long. CDR3 sequence: CASSMYPGYTF. The CDR3 nucleotides are TGTGCCAGCAGCATGTATCCTGGCTACACCTTC.

The genes are TRBV7-2 and TRBJ2-1; D is ambiguous. The CDR3 covers 12 residues. Trimming removed 5 bases at V and 5 bases at J, with 7 bases between. Germline V gene data show CDR1 as SGHTA and CDR2 as FQGNSA. CDR3 in DNA: TGTGCCAGCAGCGCCCAGAACAATGAGCAGTTCTTC. Encoded protein: CASSAQNNEQFF. The whole variable domain, remainder taken from reference TRBV7-2 and TRBJ2-1, is GAGVSQSPSNKVTEKGKDVELRCDPISGHTALYWYRQSLGQGLEFLIYFQGNSAPDKSGLPSDRFSAERTGGSVSTLTIQRTQQEDSAVYLCASSAQNNEQFFGPGTRLTVL.

The J gene is TRBJ1-5, the V gene TRBV27, with a weak D call TRBD1 (5 bases). The V end was cut by 6 bases, the J end by 0 bases, with 9 bases between. This CDR3 has 14 residues. Germline CDR1 reads MNHEY; CDR2 reads SMNVEV (reference sequence). The CDR3: CASRGPYSNQPQHF. CDR3 nucleotides: TGTGCCAGCAGGGGGCCGTATAGCAATCAGCCCCAGCATTTT.